This is a list of T cell receptor beta chains from one sample in a study of post-analysis software for immune sequencing data. MiXCR, run by TCRdb on the PCR reads, gives a single entry per CDR3 protein. The sample has fewer than 900,000 distinct CDR3 sequences; more than 45% are singletons. The source material was blood. Source of these receptors: a girl aged 5 to 17 with multiple sclerosis. CDR3s include the opening cysteine and the closing phenylalanine or tryptophan. A D gene is named only where the DNA matches it firmly. Where a row states a size, it is once, few, many or the class of an expanded clone; other rows omit it.

v_gene,j_gene,d_gene,abundance,CDR3aa,CDR3nt
TRBV20-1,TRBJ2-7,.,.,CSARVVREQYF,TGCAGTGCTAGAGTGGTACGGGAGCAGTACTTC
TRBV5-1,TRBJ1-2,.,few,CASSLPTPYENGYTF,TGCGCCAGCAGCTTGCCCACCCCATATGAGAATGGCTACACCTTC
TRBV3-1,TRBJ2-7,TRBD2,.,CASSQDSGLAWREQYF,TGTGCCAGCAGCCAAGATTCGGGACTAGCGTGGCGGGAGCAGTACTTC
TRBV4-2,TRBJ1-2,.,once,CASSPGQPPERGYTF,TGTGCCAGCAGCCCTGGCCAACCTCCTGAGAGGGGCTACACCTTC
TRBV6-5,TRBJ2-7,.,.,CATRIYKERGEQYF,TGTGCCACACGGATTTACAAGGAAAGGGGGGAGCAGTACTTC
TRBV29-1,TRBJ1-3,TRBD1,.,CSVEIRGNLSGNTIYF,TGCAGCGTTGAAATCAGGGGGAATCTCTCTGGAAACACCATATATTTT
TRBV12-3/TRBV12-4,TRBJ1-1,TRBD1,.,CASSPLTGPNTEAFF,TGTGCCAGCAGCCCTCTGACAGGGCCAAACACTGAAGCTTTCTTT
TRBV9,TRBJ2-1,.,.,CASSVEGTRPFF,TGTGCCAGCAGCGTAGAGGGCACCCGACCGTTCTTC
TRBV9,TRBJ1-1,TRBD1,.,CASSVQRDRGPTEAFF,TGTGCCAGCAGCGTCCAACGGGACAGGGGGCCAACTGAAGCTTTCTTT
TRBV25-1,TRBJ1-1,.,.,CASSGETGWRTEAFF,TGTGCCAGCAGTGGGGAGACGGGATGGCGCACTGAAGCTTTCTTT
TRBV7-2,TRBJ1-2,.,.,CASSLVRVVTGYDYTF,TGTGCCAGCAGCTTAGTTCGCGTGGTGACGGGCTATGACTACACCTTC
TRBV20-1,TRBJ1-4,TRBD1,.,CSASQAGGPRGEKLFF,TGCAGTGCTAGCCAGGCAGGGGGACCCCGGGGTGAAAAACTGTTTTTT
TRBV11-2,TRBJ2-5,.,.,CASSLESRGLKYF,TGTGCCAGCAGCTTGGAGAGTCGGGGTTTGAAGTACTTC
TRBV12-3/TRBV12-4,TRBJ2-3,TRBD2,many,CASSIPAAGGPYTQYF,TGTGCCAGCAGTATTCCGGCTGCGGGAGGGCCTTATACGCAGTATTTT
TRBV12-3/TRBV12-4,TRBJ2-3,.,few,CASSSIGGISDTQYF,TGTGCCAGCAGTTCCATTGGGGGGATCTCAGATACGCAGTATTTT
TRBV7-2,TRBJ1-1,TRBD1,.,CASSTGTGVTEAFF,TGTGCCAGCAGTACCGGGACAGGGGTTACTGAAGCTTTCTTT
TRBV7-9,TRBJ2-5,.,.,CASSFGEDSLWETQYF,TGTGCCAGCAGCTTTGGAGAGGACAGCCTATGGGAGACCCAGTACTTC
TRBV6-1,TRBJ2-7,.,many,CASSPQGPYEQYF,TGTGCCAGCAGCCCACAGGGACCCTACGAGCAGTACTTC
TRBV7-2,TRBJ2-5,.,.,CASKAGSAVETQYF,TGTGCCAGCAAGGCAGGGTCTGCGGTGGAGACCCAGTACTTC
TRBV28,TRBJ2-7,TRBD2,.,CASSLASGNEQYF,TGTGCCAGCAGTTTAGCTAGCGGGAACGAGCAGTACTTC
TRBV20-1,TRBJ2-7,TRBD2,.,CSARATLTGRASYEQYF,TGCAGTGCTAGAGCGACTTTGACCGGGAGGGCGTCATACGAGCAGTACTTC
TRBV5-6,TRBJ2-5,.,few,CASSSVDSIQETQYF,TGTGCCAGCAGCTCGGTGGACAGCATCCAAGAGACCCAGTACTTC
TRBV6-4,TRBJ2-3,.,few,CASSESDLSTDTQYF,TGTGCCAGCAGTGAATCCGACCTTAGCACAGATACGCAGTATTTT
TRBV7-6,TRBJ2-1,TRBD2,.,CASSLAGAPIYEQFF,TGTGCCAGCAGTCTAGCGGGAGCTCCCATCTATGAGCAGTTCTTC
TRBV7-2,TRBJ2-7,TRBD1,.,CASSQSGTGLPYEQYF,TGTGCCAGCAGCCAGTCCGGGACAGGCCTTCCCTACGAGCAGTACTTC
TRBV10-3,TRBJ2-3,.,.,CAISEAVRLASTDTQYF,TGTGCCATCAGTGAGGCCGTCCGGCTAGCGAGCACAGATACGCAGTATTTT
TRBV12-3/TRBV12-4,TRBJ2-5,.,.,CVSSLGGETQYF,TGTGTCAGCAGTTTAGGTGGGGAGACCCAGTACTTC
TRBV6-2/TRBV6-3,TRBJ2-3,TRBD2,.,CASSSRLAGVDTQYF,TGTGCCAGCAGTTCCCGACTAGCGGGAGTGGATACGCAGTATTTT
TRBV18,TRBJ2-3,.,.,CASSPRWNTDTQYF,TGTGCCAGCTCACCGCGTTGGAACACAGATACGCAGTATTTT
TRBV12-3/TRBV12-4,TRBJ2-1,.,.,CASSPPGLKNEQFF,TGTGCCAGCAGTCCCCCGGGACTCAAAAATGAGCAGTTCTTC
TRBV5-1,TRBJ1-4,TRBD1,.,CASSRYGQDGNEKLFF,TGCGCCAGCAGCCGCTACGGACAGGACGGTAATGAAAAACTGTTTTTT
TRBV7-3,TRBJ2-3,.,few,CASSLTHRAGTTQYF,TGTGCCAGCAGCTTAACTCACAGGGCTGGGACTACGCAGTATTTT
TRBV20-1,TRBJ2-5,.,.,CSARNPGDRGTQYF,TGCAGTGCTAGAAATCCGGGAGATAGAGGGACCCAGTACTTC
TRBV5-1,TRBJ2-1,TRBD2,.,CASSLTSGRAPSSYNEQFF,TGCGCCAGCAGCTTGACTAGCGGGAGGGCCCCGAGCTCCTACAATGAGCAGTTCTTC
TRBV7-9,TRBJ2-3,.,.,CASSLASFPQGPSTADTQYF,TGTGCCAGCAGCTTAGCTTCGTTCCCCCAGGGGCCCTCCACGGCAGATACGCAGTATTTT
TRBV27,TRBJ2-5,TRBD2,.,CASARRGAVQETQYF,TGTGCCAGCGCCCGGCGGGGGGCCGTACAAGAGACCCAGTACTTC
TRBV28,TRBJ1-5,.,once,CASSLTQGSQPQHF,TGTGCCAGCAGTTTAACCCAGGGAAGTCAGCCCCAGCATTTT
TRBV20-1,TRBJ2-7,TRBD2,many,CSARKAGVIEEQYF,TGCAGTGCTAGAAAAGCGGGAGTAATTGAGGAGCAGTACTTC
TRBV24-1,TRBJ1-1,.,.,CATSDLHDTEAFF,TGTGCCACCAGTGATTTGCACGATACTGAAGCTTTCTTT
TRBV5-5,TRBJ2-3,TRBD1,.,CASSLGTGTGLSTDTQYF,TGTGCCAGCAGCTTGGGAACCGGGACAGGGTTAAGCACAGATACGCAGTATTTT
TRBV29-1,TRBJ1-1,.,.,CSVEYNTEAFF,TGCAGCGTTGAATATAACACTGAAGCTTTCTTT
TRBV4-2,TRBJ2-5,TRBD1,.,CASSPVGQGQETQYF,TGTGCCAGCAGCCCCGTCGGACAGGGACAAGAGACCCAGTACTTC
TRBV10-3,TRBJ2-3,TRBD2,few,CAIRHGLATFTDTQYF,TGTGCCATCAGACACGGACTAGCGACTTTCACAGATACGCAGTATTTT
TRBV9,TRBJ2-1,TRBD2,.,CASSDSIGTSGSGYNEQFF,TGTGCCAGCAGCGACAGCATCGGGACTAGCGGGAGTGGGTACAATGAGCAGTTCTTC
TRBV12-3/TRBV12-4,TRBJ1-4,.,few,CASSLPRVLNEKLFF,TGTGCCAGCAGTCTGCCGAGGGTACTTAATGAAAAACTGTTTTTT
TRBV7-2,TRBJ2-7,.,.,CASSVVGSLYEQYF,TGTGCCAGCAGCGTAGTGGGCAGTCTATACGAGCAGTACTTC
TRBV4-1,TRBJ2-3,.,few,CASSQDGGIRVGYLSDTQYF,TGCGCCAGCAGCCAAGATGGCGGGATAAGAGTGGGATACCTATCGGATACGCAGTATTTT
TRBV24-1,TRBJ2-1,TRBD2,.,CATSDSTSGRARNEQFF,TGTGCCACCAGTGATTCCACTAGCGGGAGGGCGCGAAATGAGCAGTTCTTC
TRBV20-1,TRBJ2-3,.,.,CSARDQVFSTDTQYF,TGCAGTGCTAGAGATCAAGTTTTCTCCACAGATACGCAGTATTTT
TRBV5-1,TRBJ1-1,.,.,CASSLYQTAETFF,TGCGCCAGCAGCTTATACCAGACTGCTGAAACTTTCTTT
TRBV29-1,TRBJ2-1,TRBD2,.,CSVGAGSWAGEGEQFF,TGCAGCGTCGGGGCCGGGTCTTGGGCGGGAGAAGGTGAGCAGTTCTTC
TRBV9,TRBJ1-6,TRBD1,.,CASSGQGDSPLHF,TGTGCCAGCAGCGGACAGGGAGATTCACCCCTCCACTTT
TRBV6-5,TRBJ2-6,TRBD2,.,CASSYSASWRGLGGANVLTF,TGTGCCAGCAGTTACTCGGCCTCCTGGAGGGGACTAGGGGGGGCCAACGTCCTGACTTTC
TRBV27,TRBJ2-7,TRBD2,.,CASYGGDEQYF,TGTGCCAGCTACGGGGGGGACGAGCAGTACTTC
TRBV27,TRBJ2-7,TRBD1,.,CASSLGNRGPSYEQYF,TGTGCCAGCAGTTTAGGAAACAGGGGTCCCTCCTACGAGCAGTACTTC